The clone carrying this T cell receptor beta chain was seen only a few times. Its antigen is not identified. Then a second PCR, running roughly 7 to 12 cycles, was carried out with a sample-barcoded 5' primer and a J-beta primer mix. Via MiXCR, TCRdb re-called the 5' RACE reads, giving one row per CDR3 protein. The data contain 580,000 or so distinct CDR3 sequences, under 55% of them singletons. This sample was included in a study of blood T cells in healthy people across ages. Study context: Researchers report that template switching captured about one barcoded beta molecule per two T cells. Regarding the study as a whole: Versus aged donors, long-lived donors had higher diversity and more naive CD4+ cells. Per million T cells, TCR beta diversity dropped roughly linearly as age increased.

The donors, aged roughly 6 to 100, were healthy Caucasians from Russia. CDR1 and CDR2 from the germline V gene are DFQATT and SNEGSKA (reference sequence). This CDR3 region has 15 residues. Deletions cut 0 bases from V and 0 bases from J, with 12 bases between. The chain links TRBV20-1 to TRBJ2-7, with D perhaps matching TRBD1 (6 bases). The sequenced sample was blood. The clonotype was recovered from a man aged 80 or over in good health. CDR3 DNA sequence: TGCAGTGCTAGAGATGACAGGTCCTCCTCCTACGAGCAGTACTTC. Translation gives CSARDDRSSSYEQYF.